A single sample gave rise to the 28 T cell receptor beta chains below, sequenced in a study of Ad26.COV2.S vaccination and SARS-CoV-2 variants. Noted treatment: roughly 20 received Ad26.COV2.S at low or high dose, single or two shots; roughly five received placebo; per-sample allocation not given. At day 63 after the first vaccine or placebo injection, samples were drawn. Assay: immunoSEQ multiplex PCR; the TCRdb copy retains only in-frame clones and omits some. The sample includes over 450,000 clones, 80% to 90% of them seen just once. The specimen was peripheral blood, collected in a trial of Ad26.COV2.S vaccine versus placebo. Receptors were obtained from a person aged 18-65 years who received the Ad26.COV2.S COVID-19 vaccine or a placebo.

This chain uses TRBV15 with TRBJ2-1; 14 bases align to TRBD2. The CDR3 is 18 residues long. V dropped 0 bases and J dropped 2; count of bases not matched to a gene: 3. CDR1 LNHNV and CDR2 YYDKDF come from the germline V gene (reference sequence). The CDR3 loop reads CATSRDRGLAGAYNEQFF. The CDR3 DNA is TGTGCCACCAGCAGAGATAGGGGACTAGCGGGGGCCTACAATGAGCAGTTCTTC.

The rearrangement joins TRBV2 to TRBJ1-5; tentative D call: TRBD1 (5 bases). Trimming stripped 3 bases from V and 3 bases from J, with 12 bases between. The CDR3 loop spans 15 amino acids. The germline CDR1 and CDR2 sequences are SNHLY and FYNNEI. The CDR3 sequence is CASSEVGGTNQPQHF. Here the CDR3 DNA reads TGTGCCAGCAGTGAGGTTGGGGGTACCAATCAGCCCCAGCATTTT.

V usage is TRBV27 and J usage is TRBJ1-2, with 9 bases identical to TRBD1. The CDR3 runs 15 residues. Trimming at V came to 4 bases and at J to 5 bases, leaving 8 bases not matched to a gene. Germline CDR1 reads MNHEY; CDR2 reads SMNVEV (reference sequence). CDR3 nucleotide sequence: TGTGCCAGCAGTTCACAGGGGGCAAGATATTATGGCTACACCTTC. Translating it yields CASSSQGARYYGYTF.

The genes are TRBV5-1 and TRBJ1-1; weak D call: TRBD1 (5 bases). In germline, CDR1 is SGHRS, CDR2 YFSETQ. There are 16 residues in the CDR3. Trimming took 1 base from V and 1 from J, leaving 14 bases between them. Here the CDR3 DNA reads TGCGCCAGCAGCTTGCGGGCACTAGACAGGAACACTGAAGCTTTCTTT. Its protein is CASSLRALDRNTEAFF.

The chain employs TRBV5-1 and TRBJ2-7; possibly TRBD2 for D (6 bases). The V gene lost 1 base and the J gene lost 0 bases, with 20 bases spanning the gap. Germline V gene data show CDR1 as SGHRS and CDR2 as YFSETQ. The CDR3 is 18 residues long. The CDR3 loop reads CASSLRGNWGVSSYEQYF. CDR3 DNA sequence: TGCGCCAGCAGCTTGCGGGGAAACTGGGGGGTGAGCTCCTACGAGCAGTACTTC.

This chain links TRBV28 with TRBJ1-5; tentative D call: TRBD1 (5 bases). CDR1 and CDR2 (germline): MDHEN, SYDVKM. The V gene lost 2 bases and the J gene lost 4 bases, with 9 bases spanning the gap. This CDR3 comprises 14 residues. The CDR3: CASSLIDRNQPQHF. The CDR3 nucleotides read TGTGCCAGCAGTTTAATCGACAGAAATCAGCCCCAGCATTTT.

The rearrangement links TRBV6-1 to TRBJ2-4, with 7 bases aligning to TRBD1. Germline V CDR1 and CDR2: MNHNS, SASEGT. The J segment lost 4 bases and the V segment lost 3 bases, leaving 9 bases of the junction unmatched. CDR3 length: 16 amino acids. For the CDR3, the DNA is TGTGCCAGCAGTGAGACTACGGGGACAGCGAAAAACATTCAGTACTTC. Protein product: CASSETTGTAKNIQYF.

The CDR3 DNA reads TGTGCCAGCAGCTTAGCGCTACTAGGTCGATACGAGCAGTACTTC. Translation: CASSLALLGRYEQYF. The chain links TRBV7-2 to TRBJ2-7; a possible D gene is TRBD2 (5 bases). Per the germline V gene, CDR1 is SGHTA and CDR2 is FQGNSA. The CDR3 has 15 residues. Between the trimmed V and J ends, which lost 0 bases and 4 bases, there was a span of 13 bases. The whole variable domain, remainder taken from reference TRBV7-2 and TRBJ2-7, is GAGVSQSPSNKVTEKGKDVELRCDPISGHTALYWYRQSLGQGLEFLIYFQGNSAPDKSGLPSDRFSAERTGGSVSTLTIQRTQQEDSAVYLCASSLALLGRYEQYFGPGTRLTVT.

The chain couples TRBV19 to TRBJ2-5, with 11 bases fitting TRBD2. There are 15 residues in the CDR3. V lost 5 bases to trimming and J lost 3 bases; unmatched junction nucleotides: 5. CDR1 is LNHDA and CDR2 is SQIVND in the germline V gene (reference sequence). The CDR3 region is CASSGLAGGEETQYF. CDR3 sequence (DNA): TGTGCCAGTAGTGGCCTAGCGGGGGGCGAAGAGACCCAGTACTTC.

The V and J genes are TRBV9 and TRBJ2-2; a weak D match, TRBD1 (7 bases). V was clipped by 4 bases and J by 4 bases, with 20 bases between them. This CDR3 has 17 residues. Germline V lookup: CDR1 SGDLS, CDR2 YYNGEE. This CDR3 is CASSFSPGGSGTGELFF. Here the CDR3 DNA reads TGTGCCAGCAGCTTCTCCCCAGGGGGGTCGGGCACCGGGGAGCTGTTTTTT.

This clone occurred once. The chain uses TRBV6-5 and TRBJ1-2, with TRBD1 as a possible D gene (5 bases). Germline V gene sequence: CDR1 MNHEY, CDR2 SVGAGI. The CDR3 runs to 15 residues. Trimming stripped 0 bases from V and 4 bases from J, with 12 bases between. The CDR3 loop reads CASSYSSGQGYGYTF. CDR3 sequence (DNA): TGTGCCAGCAGTTACTCGAGTGGCCAGGGCTATGGCTACACCTTC.

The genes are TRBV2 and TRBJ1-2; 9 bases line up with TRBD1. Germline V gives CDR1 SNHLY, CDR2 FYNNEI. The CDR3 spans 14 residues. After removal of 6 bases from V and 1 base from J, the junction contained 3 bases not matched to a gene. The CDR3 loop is CASRGQGFNYGYTF. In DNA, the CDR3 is TGTGCCAGCAGGGGACAGGGATTTAACTATGGCTACACCTTC.

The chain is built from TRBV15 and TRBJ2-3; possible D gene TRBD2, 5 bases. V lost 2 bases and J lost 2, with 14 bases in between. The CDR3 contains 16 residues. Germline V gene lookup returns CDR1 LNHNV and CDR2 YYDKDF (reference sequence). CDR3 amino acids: CATSRSRTVPTDTQYF. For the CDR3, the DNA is TGTGCCACCAGCAGATCTAGGACTGTACCCACAGATACGCAGTATTTT.

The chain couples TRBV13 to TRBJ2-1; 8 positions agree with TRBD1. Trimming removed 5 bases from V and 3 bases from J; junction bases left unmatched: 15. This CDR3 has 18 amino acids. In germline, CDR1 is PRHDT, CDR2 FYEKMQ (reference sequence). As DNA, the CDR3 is TGTGCCAGCAGCCTAACGGACAGGGAGAACTACTACTACAATGAGCAGTTCTTC. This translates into CASSLTDRENYYYNEQFF. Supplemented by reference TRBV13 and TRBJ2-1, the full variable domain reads AAGVIQSPRHLIKEKRETATLKCYPIPRHDTVYWYQQGPGQDPQFLISFYEKMQSDKGSIPDRFSAQQFSDYHSELNMSSLELGDSALYFCASSLTDRENYYYNEQFFGPGTRLTVL.

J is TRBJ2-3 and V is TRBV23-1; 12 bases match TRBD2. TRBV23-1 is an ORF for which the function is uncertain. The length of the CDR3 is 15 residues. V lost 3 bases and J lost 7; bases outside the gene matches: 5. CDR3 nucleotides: TGCGCCAGCAGTCAGACTAGCGGGGGTAGCCATACGCAGTATTTT. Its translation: CASSQTSGGSHTQYF.

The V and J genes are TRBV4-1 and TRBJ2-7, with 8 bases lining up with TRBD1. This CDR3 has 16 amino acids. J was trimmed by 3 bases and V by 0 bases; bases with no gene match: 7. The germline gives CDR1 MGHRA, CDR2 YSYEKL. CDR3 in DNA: TGCGCCAGCAGCCAAGACCGGGACAGGCCTTACTACGAGCAGTACTTC. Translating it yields CASSQDRDRPYYEQYF.

The CDR3 spells CTTGSRYGYTF. The CDR3 DNA sequence: TGTACCACTGGTTCTCGCTATGGCTACACCTTC. This chain joins TRBV6-5 and TRBJ1-2; D is ambiguous. Germline assignment: CDR1 MNHEY and CDR2 SVGAGI. This CDR3 is 11 amino acids long.

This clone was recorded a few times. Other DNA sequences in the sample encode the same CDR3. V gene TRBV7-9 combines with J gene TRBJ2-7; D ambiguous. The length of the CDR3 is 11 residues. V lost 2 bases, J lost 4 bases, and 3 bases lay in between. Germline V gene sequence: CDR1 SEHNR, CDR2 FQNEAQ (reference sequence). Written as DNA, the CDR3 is TGTGCCAGCAGCTTAACTTACGAGCAGTACTTC. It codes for CASSLTYEQYF.

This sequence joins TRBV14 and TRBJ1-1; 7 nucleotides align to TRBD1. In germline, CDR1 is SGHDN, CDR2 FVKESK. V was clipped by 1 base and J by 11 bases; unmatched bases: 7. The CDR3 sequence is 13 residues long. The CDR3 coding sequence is TGTGCCAGCAGCCAAGTTTATGGACAGGCGGCTTTCTTT. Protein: CASSQVYGQAAFF.

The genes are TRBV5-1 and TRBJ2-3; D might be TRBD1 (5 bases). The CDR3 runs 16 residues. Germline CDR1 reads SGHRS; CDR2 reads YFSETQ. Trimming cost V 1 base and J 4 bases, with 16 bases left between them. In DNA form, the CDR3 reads TGCGCCAGCAGCTTGAGGGGCGACTCCGCTGCAGATACGCAGTATTTT. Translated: CASSLRGDSAADTQYF. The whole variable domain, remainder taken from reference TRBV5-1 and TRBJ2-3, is KAGVTQTPRYLIKTRGQQVTLSCSPISGHRSVSWYQQTPGQGLQFLFEYFSETQRNKGNFPGRFSGRQFSNSRSEMNVSTLELGDSALYLCASSLRGDSAADTQYFGPGTRLTVL.

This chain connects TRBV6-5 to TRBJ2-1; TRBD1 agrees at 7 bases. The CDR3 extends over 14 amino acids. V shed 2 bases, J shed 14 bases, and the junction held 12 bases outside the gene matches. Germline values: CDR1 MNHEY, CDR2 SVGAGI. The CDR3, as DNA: TGTGCCAGCAGTTACGCAAACCTCCGGGACAGAGAGTTCTTC. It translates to CASSYANLRDREFF.

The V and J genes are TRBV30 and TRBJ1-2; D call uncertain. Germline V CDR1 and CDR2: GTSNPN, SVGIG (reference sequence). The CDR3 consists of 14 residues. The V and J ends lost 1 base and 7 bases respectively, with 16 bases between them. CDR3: CAWSEHFRRSGYTF. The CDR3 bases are TGTGCCTGGAGTGAGCACTTTCGGCGGTCTGGCTACACCTTC.

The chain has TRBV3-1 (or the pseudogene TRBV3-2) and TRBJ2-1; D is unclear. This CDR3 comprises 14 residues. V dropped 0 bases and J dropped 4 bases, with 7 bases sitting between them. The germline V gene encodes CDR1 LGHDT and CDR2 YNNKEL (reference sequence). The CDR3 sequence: CASSQDKGYNEQFF. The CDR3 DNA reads TGTGCCAGCAGCCAAGATAAGGGATACAATGAGCAGTTCTTC.

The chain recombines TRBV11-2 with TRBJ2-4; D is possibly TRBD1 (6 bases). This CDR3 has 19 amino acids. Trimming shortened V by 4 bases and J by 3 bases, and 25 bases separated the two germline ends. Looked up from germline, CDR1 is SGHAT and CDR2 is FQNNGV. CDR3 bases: TGTGCCAGCAGCTCTTTGGGGTTCGATGGGGGCGAAGTCAAAAACATTCAGTACTTC. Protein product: CASSSLGFDGGEVKNIQYF. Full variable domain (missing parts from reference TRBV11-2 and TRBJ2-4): EAGVAQSPRYKIIEKRQSVAFWCNPISGHATLYWYQQILGQGPKLLIQFQNNGVVDDSQLPKDRFSAERLKGVDSTLKIQPAKLEDSAVYLCASSSLGFDGGEVKNIQYFGAGTRLSVL.

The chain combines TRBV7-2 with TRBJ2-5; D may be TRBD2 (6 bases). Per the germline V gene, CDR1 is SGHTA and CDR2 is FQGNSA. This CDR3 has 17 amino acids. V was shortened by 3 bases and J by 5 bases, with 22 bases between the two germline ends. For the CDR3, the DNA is TGTGCCAGCAGCTTGGGTAGGACCGGGGGAGTGAAGGAGACCCAGTACTTC. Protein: CASSLGRTGGVKETQYF.

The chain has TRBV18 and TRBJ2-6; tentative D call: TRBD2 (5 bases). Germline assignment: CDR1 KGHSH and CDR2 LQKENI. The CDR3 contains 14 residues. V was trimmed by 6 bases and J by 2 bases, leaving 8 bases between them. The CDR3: CASSPEAGANVLTF. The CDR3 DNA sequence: TGTGCCAGCTCCCCGGAGGCTGGGGCCAACGTCCTGACTTTC.

CDR3: CASNNGTNYGYTF. CDR3 sequence (DNA): TGTGCCAGCAACAACGGGACTAACTATGGCTACACCTTC. The chain couples TRBV18 to TRBJ1-2; D is ambiguous. Trimming stripped 8 bases from V and 0 bases from J, with 10 bases between. The length of the CDR3 is 13 residues. Germline V lookup: CDR1 KGHSH, CDR2 LQKENI.

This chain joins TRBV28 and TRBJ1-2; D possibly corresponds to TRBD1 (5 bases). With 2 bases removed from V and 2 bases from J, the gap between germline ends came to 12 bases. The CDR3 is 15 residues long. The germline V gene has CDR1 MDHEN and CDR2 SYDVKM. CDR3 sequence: CASSLQGSVNYGYTF. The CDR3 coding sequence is TGTGCCAGCAGTTTACAGGGTTCCGTAAACTATGGCTACACCTTC.